Each of the 30 T cell receptor beta chains below was sequenced from the same sample in a study of blood T cells in healthy people across ages. Through a sample-barcoded 5' primer and a J-beta primer mix, a second PCR was run for roughly 7 to 12 cycles. TCRdb processed the 5' RACE reads anew with MiXCR; each CDR3 protein has one entry. The profile shows fewer than 1 million distinct CDR3 sequences, around 45% of them singletons. The sequencing sample was made of blood. The receptors come from a man aged 55 to 70 in good health.

This chain uses TRBV7-9 with TRBJ2-3, with TRBD2 identical over 7 bases. The CDR3 contains 16 residues. Germline values: CDR1 SEHNR, CDR2 FQNEAQ (reference sequence). The trim removed 3 bases at V and 0 bases at J, leaving 6 bases unmatched. CDR3 loop: CASSFIGTTSTDTQYF. For the CDR3, the DNA is TGTGCCAGCAGCTTTATCGGGACTACCAGCACAGATACGCAGTATTTT.

This chain connects TRBV5-6 to TRBJ2-7; D is perhaps TRBD1 (5 bases). The germline V and J ends were trimmed by 5 bases and 2 bases, with 11 bases remaining between them. The CDR3 spans 13 residues. The V gene's germline CDR1 is SGHDT and CDR2 YYEEEE. CDR3 region: CASSYDRTYEQYF. CDR3 coding DNA: TGTGCCAGCAGTTACGACAGAACCTACGAGCAGTACTTC.

This clonotype was seen a handful of times. V is TRBV18 and J is TRBJ2-4; 9 positions match TRBD1. Near its end, the DNA agrees better with TRBJ2-7, so the J call may be wrong. Germline V lookup: CDR1 KGHSH, CDR2 LQKENI. The CDR3 is 13 amino acids. This chain's CDR3 is CASSSTGQGEQYF. CDR3 sequence (DNA): TGTGCCAGCTCATCGACGGGACAGGGCGAGCAGTACTTC.

The rearrangement links TRBV7-9 to TRBJ1-4; 7 bases line up with TRBD1. The germline V gene has CDR1 SEHNR and CDR2 FQNEAQ (reference sequence). V shed 5 bases and J 3 bases; nucleotides not matched to a gene: 6. This CDR3 is built from 15 residues. CDR3 region: CASSRQGFSNEKLFF. The CDR3 DNA reads as TGTGCCAGCAGCCGACAGGGTTTTTCTAATGAAAAACTGTTTTTT.

This chain connects TRBV3-1 to TRBJ2-1; possible D gene TRBD1, 5 bases. The CDR3 length is 15 residues. Germline V gene data show CDR1 as LGHDT and CDR2 as YNNKEL (reference sequence). Trimming left V 0 bases short and J 4 bases short, with 10 bases between. In DNA, the CDR3 is TGTGCCAGCAGCCAAGATACAGGCCCGTACAATGAGCAGTTCTTC. This sequence encodes CASSQDTGPYNEQFF.

This clonotype was seen a handful of times. The chain couples TRBV20-1 to TRBJ1-2, with unresolved D. The germline CDR1 and CDR2 sequences are DFQATT and SNEGSKA (reference sequence). Trimming removed 4 bases from V and 2 bases from J, with 5 bases in between. The CDR3 sequence is 11 residues long. CDR3 nucleotide sequence: TGCAGTGCTAACCCCAACTATGGCTACACCTTC. It yields the protein CSANPNYGYTF.

V gene TRBV5-1 combines with J gene TRBJ2-5; D uncertain. Germline loops: CDR1 SGHRS, CDR2 YFSETQ. CDR3 length: 14 amino acids. Trimming removed 0 bases at V and 1 base at J, with 7 bases between. Written as DNA, the CDR3 is TGCGCCAGCAGCTTGGATAACAGCCAAGAGACCCAGTACTTC. It translates to CASSLDNSQETQYF.

This clonotype was seen more than once but under ten times. The DNA of the CDR3 is TGTGCCAGCAGCCAAGAACTCCTCCGGGGCCCGAGGGATGGCTACACCTTC. Its protein is CASSQELLRGPRDGYTF. The rearrangement links TRBV11-2 to TRBJ1-2, with D maybe TRBD1 (5 bases). There are 17 residues in the CDR3. The germline gives CDR1 SGHAT, CDR2 FQNNGV. Trimming took off 5 bases at V and 6 bases at J, with 25 bases between the two ends. The entire variable domain, with the rest obtained from reference TRBV11-2 and TRBJ1-2, is as follows: EAGVAQSPRYKIIEKRQSVAFWCNPISGHATLYWYQQILGQGPKLLIQFQNNGVVDDSQLPKDRFSAERLKGVDSTLKIQPAKLEDSAVYLCASSQELLRGPRDGYTFGSGTRLTVV.

In this sample, this clonotype turned up once. V is TRBV20-1 and J is TRBJ1-2; 10 bases align to TRBD1. V trimming: 2 bases; J trimming: 5 bases; junction bases outside the gene matches: 5. The CDR3 has 14 amino acids. CDR1 and CDR2 (germline): DFQATT, SNEGSKA (reference sequence). For the CDR3, the DNA is TGCAGTGCTAGAATTCCGGGACAGGGGTATGGCTACACCTTC. This gives the protein CSARIPGQGYGYTF.

The sample holds a few counts of this clonotype. The chain carries TRBV27 and TRBJ2-7, with TRBD1 matching over 8 bases. The CDR3 sequence is 12 residues long. V shed 9 bases and J 6 bases; nucleotides not matched to a gene: 7. Germline V CDR1 and CDR2: MNHEY, SMNVEV (reference sequence). The CDR3 region is CASSTGGREQYF. The CDR3 region has the DNA TGTGCCAGTAGTACAGGGGGGCGCGAGCAGTACTTC.

This clonotype came up many times. The chain links TRBV4-1 to TRBJ1-2; the D is unclear. The CDR3 has 15 residues. Germline CDR1 and CDR2: MGHRA and YSYEKL. Trimming took 0 bases from V and 3 from J, leaving 11 bases between them. The CDR3: CASSQDPTDDYGYTF. As DNA, the CDR3 is TGCGCCAGCAGCCAAGACCCGACCGACGACTATGGCTACACCTTC.

V gene TRBV12-3 or TRBV12-4 combines with J gene TRBJ1-1, with TRBD1 as a possible D gene (6 bases). This CDR3 spans 14 amino acids. The ends were cut back, 2 bases at V and 1 base at J, with 8 bases in the middle. CDR3 sequence reads: CASSLKQGNTEAFF. CDR3 nucleotides: TGTGCCAGCAGTTTAAAACAGGGGAACACTGAAGCTTTCTTT.

In nucleotides, the CDR3 is TGTGCCAGCAGCTTAATCCGCGCGGGTGGCGGGACCCAGTACTTC. This encodes CASSLIRAGGGTQYF. The chain links TRBV11-2 to TRBJ2-4; D is possibly TRBD2 (5 bases). The DNA end lines up better with TRBJ2-5; the J call may be wrong. From germline, CDR1 is SGHAT and CDR2 FQNNGV. There are 15 residues in the CDR3.

CDR3 nucleotide sequence: TGTGCCAGCAGGTCGCCCGGAAACACCATATATTTT. It yields the protein CASRSPGNTIYF. The chain uses TRBV6-6 and TRBJ1-3; unclear D gene. V lost 6 bases and J lost 4, with 7 bases in between. Germline CDR1 and CDR2: MNHNY and SVGAGI (reference sequence). This CDR3 spans 12 amino acids.

DNA of the CDR3: TGTGCCAGCAGCTTAGAATCGGTGAACACTGAAGCTTTCTTT. Amino acid sequence: CASSLESVNTEAFF. V gene TRBV7-9 combines with J gene TRBJ1-1; D unresolved. Germline CDR1 and CDR2: SEHNR and FQNEAQ (reference sequence). The ends were cut back, 1 base at V and 0 bases at J, with 6 bases in the middle. The CDR3 spans 14 residues.

The chain links TRBV20-1 to TRBJ2-7; 8 bases fit TRBD1. In germline, CDR1 is DFQATT, CDR2 SNEGSKA (reference sequence). The junction had 6 bases not matched to a gene; V was cut back by 3 bases and J by 5 bases. CDR3 size: 13 residues. CDR3 residues: CSASGQGRDEQYF. CDR3 nucleotides: TGCAGTGCTAGTGGACAGGGAAGGGACGAGCAGTACTTC.

The chain carries TRBV4-3 and TRBJ2-5, with a weak D call TRBD1 (5 bases). The CDR3 spans 16 residues. From germline, CDR1 is LGHNA and CDR2 YSLEER. V shed 0 bases and J shed 3 bases, with 14 bases lying between them. The CDR3 here is CASSQDVGRVEETQYF. The DNA for the CDR3 is TGCGCCAGCAGCCAAGATGTCGGCAGGGTGGAAGAGACCCAGTACTTC.

This sequence joins TRBV5-1 and TRBJ2-7, with 7 bases fitting TRBD1. V gave up 5 bases and J gave up 0 bases; unmatched junction bases: 8. The CDR3 is 15 amino acids. The germline V gene encodes CDR1 SGHRS and CDR2 YFSETQ. The CDR3 loop is CASSSDRMNSYEQYF. In DNA form, the CDR3 reads TGCGCCAGCAGTTCGGACAGGATGAACTCCTACGAGCAGTACTTC. Using reference TRBV5-1 and TRBJ2-7 for the parts outside the CDR3, the full variable domain is KAGVTQTPRYLIKTRGQQVTLSCSPISGHRSVSWYQQTPGQGLQFLFEYFSETQRNKGNFPGRFSGRQFSNSRSEMNVSTLELGDSALYLCASSSDRMNSYEQYFGPGTRLTVT.

The rearrangement joins TRBV5-1 to TRBJ2-7; a weak D match, TRBD1 (6 bases). The CDR3 consists of 14 residues. V was shortened by 2 bases and J by 3 bases, with 12 bases between the two germline ends. From germline, CDR1 is SGHRS and CDR2 YFSETQ. This chain's CDR3 is CASSFGGQIYEQYF. CDR3 DNA sequence: TGCGCCAGCAGCTTTGGTGGACAGATCTACGAGCAGTACTTC. Filled out from reference TRBV5-1 and TRBJ2-7, the complete variable domain reads KAGVTQTPRYLIKTRGQQVTLSCSPISGHRSVSWYQQTPGQGLQFLFEYFSETQRNKGNFPGRFSGRQFSNSRSEMNVSTLELGDSALYLCASSFGGQIYEQYFGPGTRLTVT.

The rearrangement links TRBV10-2 to TRBJ1-5; D is unclear. The CDR3 length is 12 residues. Germline V gene data show CDR1 as WSHSY and CDR2 as SAAADI. Between the trimmed V and J ends, which lost 5 bases and 4 bases, there was a span of 6 bases. The CDR3 sequence is CASSRENQPQHF. For the CDR3, the DNA is TGCGCCAGCAGTAGAGAGAATCAGCCCCAGCATTTT.

The rearrangement links TRBV15 to TRBJ1-1, with 8 bases identical to TRBD1. CDR1 is LNHNV and CDR2 is YYDKDF in the germline V gene (reference sequence). The CDR3 covers 15 residues. V shed 1 base, J shed 3 bases, and the junction held 4 bases outside the gene matches. This CDR3 is CATSRGTGGYTEAFF. CDR3 nucleotides: TGTGCCACCAGCAGAGGAACAGGGGGATACACTGAAGCTTTCTTT.

On this clonotype itself: The conserved phenylalanine or tryptophan normally closing the CDR3 is absent here, so this likely arose from a read error. The CDR3 reads CASSETHGNYGYTL. The CDR3 DNA reads as TGTGCCAGCAGTGAAACCCACGGGAACTATGGCTACACCTTG. The chain carries TRBV6-1 and TRBJ1-2; no firm D call. V was cut by 2 bases and J by 2 bases, with 9 bases left in between. The CDR3 has 14 amino acids. Germline CDR1 reads MNHNS; CDR2 reads SASEGT.

The CDR3 reads CASSQGQGELFF. For the CDR3, the DNA is TGTGCCAGCAGCCAAGGGCAGGGGGAGCTGTTTTTT. The V call is TRBV28, the J call TRBJ2-2, with no clear D. The V end was cut by 6 bases, the J end by 8 bases, with 10 bases between. CDR1 and CDR2 (germline): MDHEN, SYDVKM. This CDR3 is built from 12 residues.

In its sample, this clonotype was seen a few times. The rearrangement links TRBV12-3 or TRBV12-4 to TRBJ1-5, with 7 nucleotides matching TRBD1. J was trimmed by 1 base and V by 7 bases; bases with no gene match: 13. The CDR3 contains 17 residues. DNA of the CDR3: TGTGCCAGCACCGATAGACAGGGCCATGTAAGCAATCAGCCCCAGCATTTT. Translation gives CASTDRQGHVSNQPQHF.

This clonotype was found once. The rearrangement links TRBV7-2 to TRBJ2-3, with a possible D match to TRBD1 (5 bases). The CDR3 length is 14 residues. Trimming left V 4 bases short and J 9 bases short, with 17 bases between. CDR1 and CDR2 (germline): SGHTA, FQGNSA. The chain's CDR3 is CASSSDAGIGTQYF. CDR3 sequence (DNA): TGTGCCAGCAGCTCAGACGCAGGGATTGGGACGCAGTATTTT.

This sequence joins TRBV3-1 and TRBJ1-5, with 8 positions matching TRBD1. Trimming cost V 5 bases and J 5 bases; bases outside gene matches: 2. The CDR3 is 13 amino acids. The germline V gene encodes CDR1 LGHDT and CDR2 YNNKEL (reference sequence). This chain's CDR3 is CASSGTGHQPQHF. The CDR3 DNA follows: TGTGCCAGCAGCGGGACAGGTCATCAGCCCCAGCATTTT.

V and J are TRBV4-3 and TRBJ1-4; TRBD1 matches 7 bases. Germline lookup yields CDR1 LGHNA and CDR2 YSLEER. This CDR3 spans 15 amino acids. V dropped 8 bases and J dropped 2; count of bases not matched to a gene: 8. CDR3 residues: CASHAQGRTNEKLFF. The CDR3 DNA reads as TGCGCCAGCCACGCACAGGGGCGGACTAATGAAAAACTGTTTTTT.

V gene TRBV7-2 combines with J gene TRBJ2-5; no reliable D call. The J call could be wrong; TRBJ2-7 is a better fit for the DNA end. Germline-derived CDR1 and CDR2 are SGHTA and FQGNSA. This CDR3 is 15 amino acids long. The CDR3 is CASSPLQAGFYEQYF. CDR3 bases: TGTGCCAGCAGCCCCCTCCAGGCTGGATTCTACGAGCAGTACTTC.

This clonotype was detected a few times. This chain joins TRBV7-8 and TRBJ1-2; D is undetermined. This CDR3 spans 13 amino acids. Trimming took off 1 base at V and 6 bases at J, with 9 bases between the two ends. The V gene's germline CDR1 is SGHVS and CDR2 FQNEAQ. The CDR3 spells CASSLEVENGYTF. In nucleotides, the CDR3 is TGTGCCAGCAGCTTAGAAGTAGAGAATGGCTACACCTTC.

In its sample, this clonotype was seen a few times. This rearrangement joins TRBV6-2 or TRBV6-3 to TRBJ1-5; no reliable D call. Per the germline V gene, CDR1 is MNHEY and CDR2 is SVGEGT. V was trimmed by 4 bases and J by 1 base, leaving 2 bases between them. This CDR3 is 12 amino acids long. In nucleotides, the CDR3 is TGTGCCAGCAGTTGGAGCAATCAGCCCCAGCATTTT. Protein: CASSWSNQPQHF.